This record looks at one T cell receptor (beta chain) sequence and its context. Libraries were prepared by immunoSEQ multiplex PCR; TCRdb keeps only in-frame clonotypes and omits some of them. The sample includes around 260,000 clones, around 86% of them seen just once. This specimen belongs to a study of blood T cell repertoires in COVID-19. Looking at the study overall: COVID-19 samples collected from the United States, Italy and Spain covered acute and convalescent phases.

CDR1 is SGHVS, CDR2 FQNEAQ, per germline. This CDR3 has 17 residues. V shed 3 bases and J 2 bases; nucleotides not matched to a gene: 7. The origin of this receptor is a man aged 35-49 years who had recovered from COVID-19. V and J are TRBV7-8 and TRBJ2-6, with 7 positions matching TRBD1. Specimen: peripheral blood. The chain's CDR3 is CASSLGLGGTGANVLTF. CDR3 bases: TGTGCCAGCAGCTTGGGGTTAGGGGGCACTGGGGCCAACGTCCTGACTTTC.